A single sample gave rise to the 10 T cell receptor beta chains below, sequenced in a study of spatial heterogeneity in lung cancer. Documented time point: blood at routine non-recurrence follow-up after resection. Whole RNA, isolated from tumor, nontumor lung or frozen PBMC, was sequenced without prior sorting. TCRdb itself ran the 5' RACE reads through MiXCR, one entry per CDR3 protein. The table lists some 110,000 distinct CDR3 sequences, 12% of them singletons. Material: PBMCs, obtained at follow-up. All receptors derive from a male donor with early-stage non-small cell lung cancer.

This clonotype was seen a handful of times. This rearrangement joins TRBV15 to TRBJ2-7; perhaps D is TRBD1 or TRBD2 (5 bases each). This CDR3 has 16 residues. V lost 0 bases and J lost 4, with 16 bases in between. Germline V lookup: CDR1 LNHNV, CDR2 YYDKDF (reference sequence). CDR3 in DNA: TGTGCCACCAGCAGAGACTGGGGTGAGGGGTGGTACGAGCAGTACTTC. Protein product: CATSRDWGEGWYEQYF.

CDR3 DNA: TGTGCCAGCAGCCAGGCTAGCACAGATACGCAGTATTTT. It codes for CASSQASTDTQYF. The chain combines TRBV3-1 with TRBJ2-3; the D is unclear. CDR1 is LGHDT and CDR2 is YNNKEL in the germline V gene (reference sequence). Trimming took 3 bases from V and 0 from J, leaving 4 bases between them. The CDR3 runs 13 residues.

The chain combines TRBV5-1 with TRBJ2-3; 9 bases agree with TRBD2. V lost 0 bases and J lost 7; bases outside the gene matches: 6. CDR3 length equals 15 residues. Germline CDR1 is SGHRS and CDR2 is YFSETQ. The CDR3, as DNA: TGCGCCAGCAGCTTGGCCGCTAGCGGGGCAAATACGCAGTATTTT. The encoded protein is CASSLAASGANTQYF.

The gene calls are TRBV20-1 and TRBJ1-2; no clear D. This CDR3 is built from 14 residues. Germline CDR1 is DFQATT and CDR2 is SNEGSKA (reference sequence). The germline V and J ends were trimmed by 3 bases and 4 bases, with 15 bases remaining between them. The DNA for the CDR3 is TGCAGTGCTAGCCCCCAGGCGACAACCTATGGCTACACCTTC. Protein product: CSASPQATTYGYTF.

Sample share makes this clonotype medium-sized. The chain combines TRBV20-1 with TRBJ2-7, with 11 nucleotides matching TRBD1. The germline V gene has CDR1 DFQATT and CDR2 SNEGSKA (reference sequence). CDR3 length: 13 amino acids. J gave up 4 bases and V 3 bases, and 2 bases lay outside the gene matches. The CDR3 sequence is CSASWDRGYEQYF. CDR3 DNA: TGCAGTGCTAGCTGGGACAGGGGGTACGAGCAGTACTTC.

The rearrangement uses TRBV6-6 and TRBJ1-3; no clear D. This CDR3 has 14 residues. Trimming removed 6 bases at V and 5 bases at J, with 14 bases between. Germline V lookup: CDR1 MNHNY, CDR2 SVGAGI (reference sequence). CDR3 nucleotide sequence: TGTGCCAGCAGGCAAAGTATAGATCGAAACACCATATATTTT. Its protein is CASRQSIDRNTIYF.

In this sample, this clonotype turned up many times. The junction shows a germline mismatch at one end, possibly a read error. The rearrangement links TRBV29-1 to TRBJ1-2; 9 bases line up with TRBD1. Germline assignment: CDR1 SQVTM and CDR2 ANQGSEA. The CDR3 runs to 14 residues. CDR3 amino acids: CSVRDRDNNFGYTF. The DNA for the CDR3 is TGCAGCGTTAGGGACAGGGATAACAACTTTGGCTACACCTTC.

The sample holds many counts of this clonotype. The chain is built from TRBV6-6 and TRBJ1-5; the D is unclear. Germline CDR1 MNHNY, CDR2 SVGAGI (reference sequence). The CDR3 is 13 residues long. V was pared by 4 bases and J by 3 bases, with 7 bases between. DNA of the CDR3: TGTGCCAGCAGTTTCCAGGCCAATCAGCCCCAGCATTTT. This codes for CASSFQANQPQHF.

This clonotype was picked up a small number of times. This chain joins TRBV10-3 and TRBJ2-1; perhaps TRBD1 as D (5 bases). The CDR3 runs to 14 residues. Germline V gene data show CDR1 as ENHRY and CDR2 as SYGVKD. Trimming took off 6 bases at V and 2 bases at J, with 11 bases between the two ends. For the CDR3, the DNA is TGTGCCATCAGAAAGACAGAAGCCTACAATGAGCAGTTCTTC. The encoded protein is CAIRKTEAYNEQFF.

This clonotype has a count of ten or more. V and J are TRBV6-5 and TRBJ1-5; D remains ambiguous. From germline, CDR1 is MNHEY and CDR2 SVGAGI. With 6 bases removed from V and 3 bases from J, the gap between germline ends came to 9 bases. There are 13 residues in the CDR3. CDR3 region: CASSLQNNQPQHF. Written as DNA, the CDR3 is TGTGCCAGCAGCCTACAAAACAATCAGCCCCAGCATTTT.